Below are 16 T cell receptor beta chains sequenced from a single sample in a study of spatial heterogeneity in lung cancer. The study's findings and limits: Intratumoral expanded alpha and beta TCR counts were found to track tumor mutation counts.

The time point was: sample taken at primary tumor resection. No antigen has been assigned to these receptors. TCRdb re-called the 5' RACE reads with MiXCR, one entry per CDR3 protein. The table includes over 10,000 distinct CDR3 sequences, over 3% detected once. This specimen was lung tumor tissue, taken at surgery. All receptors come from a male donor with early-stage non-small cell lung cancer.

The chain is built from TRBV20-1 and TRBJ1-1; 12 nucleotides align to TRBD1. This CDR3 is built from 16 residues. V dropped 6 bases and J dropped 6; count of bases not matched to a gene: 14. The germline gives CDR1 DFQATT, CDR2 SNEGSKA (reference sequence). CDR3 region: CSAPQKPGQGASEAFF. DNA for the CDR3: TGCAGTGCGCCCCAAAAACCGGGACAGGGGGCCTCTGAAGCTTTCTTT.

Within the sample, this clonotype is medium-sized. The CDR3 sequence is CASSQGGSPDTQYF. As DNA, the CDR3 is TGTGCCAGCAGCCAAGGAGGTTCGCCAGATACGCAGTATTTT. This chain connects TRBV7-9 to TRBJ2-3, with D tentatively TRBD2 (5 bases). This CDR3 has 14 residues. Germline assignment: CDR1 SEHNR and CDR2 FQNEAQ (reference sequence). Trimming left V 5 bases short and J 4 bases short, with 13 bases between.

The sample holds many counts of this clonotype. The CDR3 bases are TGTGCCAGCAGCCCTTCACCGGCCGCAACTAATGAAAAACTGTTTTTT. This codes for CASSPSPAATNEKLFF. The rearrangement joins TRBV5-6 to TRBJ1-4; D gene uncertain. The CDR3 covers 16 residues. V lost 4 bases and J lost 0, with 13 bases in between. Germline CDR1 SGHDT, CDR2 YYEEEE.

V usage is TRBV29-1 and J usage is TRBJ2-1; 7 bases fit TRBD1. The CDR3 is made up of 12 amino acids. With V trimmed by 4 bases and J by 9 bases, 6 bases remained unmatched. Germline V gives CDR1 SQVTM, CDR2 ANQGSEA. The CDR3 region has the DNA TGCAGCGTTGGAGGGGGCCGTCCTGAGCAGTTCTTC. This gives the protein CSVGGGRPEQFF.

This clonotype was seen repeatedly, ten times or more. The gene calls are TRBV5-5 and TRBJ2-1; 8 nucleotides align to TRBD2. This CDR3 is built from 16 residues. Germline lookup yields CDR1 SGHKS and CDR2 YYEKEE (reference sequence). J was trimmed by 5 bases and V by 0 bases; bases with no gene match: 7. CDR3 nucleotides: TGTGCCAGCAGCTTGGTTGGGACTAGTCCTCACAATGAGCAGTTCTTC. Amino acids: CASSLVGTSPHNEQFF.

Relative to its sample, this clonotype is medium-sized. J is TRBJ2-1 and V is TRBV4-3, with TRBD2 identical over 7 bases. Germline values: CDR1 LGHNA, CDR2 YSLEER. V dropped 0 bases and J dropped 7; count of bases not matched to a gene: 3. The CDR3 extends over 14 amino acids. The CDR3 DNA sequence: TGCGCCAGCAGCCAAGATTGGGAGGGAAATGAGCAGTTCTTC. It specifies CASSQDWEGNEQFF.

This clonotype was observed at least ten times. J is TRBJ2-2 and V is TRBV7-2; TRBD2 agrees at 10 bases. This CDR3 has 15 amino acids. From germline, CDR1 is SGHTA and CDR2 FQGNSA. With 5 bases clipped from V and 3 bases from J, the junction kept 3 bases outside the gene matches. CDR3 in DNA: TGTGCCAGCAGCGTCGGGACTAGCGACACCGGGGAGCTGTTTTTT. It is translated as CASSVGTSDTGELFF.

J is TRBJ2-3 and V is TRBV20-1; 14 bases are a match to TRBD2. This CDR3 is built from 15 residues. V gave up 4 bases and J gave up 2 bases; unmatched junction bases: 2. Germline CDR1 is DFQATT and CDR2 is SNEGSKA (reference sequence). CDR3 loop: CSAKGLAGDTDTQYF. The CDR3 DNA reads TGCAGTGCTAAGGGACTAGCGGGGGACACAGATACGCAGTATTTT.

This clonotype was recorded at least ten times. The chain couples TRBV19 to TRBJ2-3, with D hard to call. The CDR3 is made up of 15 amino acids. From germline, CDR1 is LNHDA and CDR2 SQIVND (reference sequence). Trimming shortened V by 7 bases and J by 2 bases, and 16 bases separated the two germline ends. In DNA, the CDR3 is TGTGCCAGTACCCCAGGATGGGGTCCCACAGATACGCAGTATTTT. This sequence encodes CASTPGWGPTDTQYF. Looking up the rest from reference TRBV19 and TRBJ2-3 gives the full variable domain: DGGITQSPKYLFRKEGQNVTLSCEQNLNHDAMYWYRQDPGQGLRLIYYSQIVNDFQKGDIAEGYSVSREKKESFPLTVTSAQKNPTAFYLCASTPGWGPTDTQYFGPGTRLTVL.

This clonotype was found a few times. The V call is TRBV7-8, the J call TRBJ2-7; TRBD1 might be the D (7 bases). Germline CDR1 reads SGHVS; CDR2 reads FQNEAQ. CDR3 size: 18 residues. The germline V and J ends were trimmed by 5 bases and 1 base, with 24 bases remaining between them. The CDR3 sequence is CASSPLLFRGERSYEQYF. CDR3 nucleotide sequence: TGTGCCAGCAGCCCTTTGCTGTTCAGGGGGGAACGGTCCTACGAGCAGTACTTC.

Points on this clonotype: This may arise from a read error, as a much more abundant clone is one base away. V gene TRBV9 combines with J gene TRBJ2-2, with D maybe TRBD2 (8 bases). The CDR3 has 16 residues. Germline V lookup: CDR1 SGDLS, CDR2 YYNGEE. V was pared by 3 bases and J by 5 bases, with 17 bases between. As DNA, the CDR3 is TGTGCCAGCAGCGCGACAGGGACTAGACTTACCGGGGAGCTGTTTTTT. It specifies CASSATGTRLTGELFF.

This clonotype has a count of ten or more. The chain combines TRBV3-1 with TRBJ1-1; a possible D gene is TRBD1 (5 bases). V was pared by 4 bases and J by 11 bases, with 26 bases between. The CDR3 consists of 16 residues. Germline CDR1 LGHDT, CDR2 YNNKEL (reference sequence). CDR3 DNA: TGTGCCAGCAGCCGGGTTTCCGGGACCTCCACCGGGCGGGCTTTCTTT. Translation: CASSRVSGTSTGRAFF.

This clonotype has more than one count but fewer than ten. The chain employs TRBV3-1 and TRBJ2-1; 14 nucleotides match TRBD2. The CDR3 covers 16 residues. Germline V gene data show CDR1 as LGHDT and CDR2 as YNNKEL (reference sequence). V trimming: 1 base; J trimming: 7 bases; junction bases outside the gene matches: 3. Here the CDR3 reads CASSQGLAGGLNEQFF. The CDR3, as DNA: TGTGCCAGCAGCCAAGGACTAGCGGGGGGGCTAAATGAGCAGTTCTTC.

In this sample, this clonotype turned up once. This sequence joins TRBV6-1 and TRBJ2-7; 10 bases map to TRBD1. The CDR3 consists of 14 residues. V shed 6 bases, J shed 3 bases, and the junction held 5 bases outside the gene matches. Germline values: CDR1 MNHNS, CDR2 SASEGT. CDR3 amino acids: CASRWGTGDYEQYF. The CDR3 bases are TGTGCCAGCAGGTGGGGGACAGGGGACTACGAGCAGTACTTC.

The CDR3 coding sequence is TGCAGTGCTAGTGATCCTGGACTAGCAAATGAGCAGTTCTTC. Amino acid sequence: CSASDPGLANEQFF. This chain joins TRBV20-1 and TRBJ2-1, with TRBD2 identical over 8 bases. The CDR3 runs 14 residues. Germline V gene sequence: CDR1 DFQATT, CDR2 SNEGSKA (reference sequence). J lost 7 bases, V lost 3 bases, and 8 bases had no gene match.

Within the sample, this clonotype is large. V gene TRBV2 combines with J gene TRBJ2-5; 8 positions agree with TRBD2. The CDR3 sequence is 16 residues long. J was trimmed by 1 base and V by 11 bases; bases with no gene match: 15. In germline, CDR1 is SNHLY, CDR2 FYNNEI. The CDR3 DNA follows: TGTGCCTCCCGGGACTGGAGCGGGGGATCCCAAGAGACCCAGTACTTC. It codes for CASRDWSGGSQETQYF.